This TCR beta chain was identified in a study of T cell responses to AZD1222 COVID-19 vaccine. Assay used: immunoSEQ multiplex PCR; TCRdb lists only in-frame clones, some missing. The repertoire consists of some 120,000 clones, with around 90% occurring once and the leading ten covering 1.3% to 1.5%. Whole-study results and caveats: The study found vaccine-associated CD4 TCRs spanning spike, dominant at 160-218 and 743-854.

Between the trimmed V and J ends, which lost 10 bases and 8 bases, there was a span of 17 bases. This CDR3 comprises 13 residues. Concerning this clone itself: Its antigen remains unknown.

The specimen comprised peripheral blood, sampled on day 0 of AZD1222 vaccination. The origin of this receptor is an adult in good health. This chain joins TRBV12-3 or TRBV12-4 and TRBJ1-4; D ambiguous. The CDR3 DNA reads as TGTGCCACCTCGCTTGGGGAGAGGGAAAAACTGTTTTTT. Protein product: CATSLGEREKLFF.